Shown below are 16 T cell receptor beta chains from a single sample sequenced in a study of PD-1 blockade in classical Hodgkin lymphoma. Generated by immunoSEQ multiplex PCR, the TCRdb table keeps only in-frame clones and is missing some. The sample has 45,000 or so clones, around 70% seen once; the top ten hold 11%. Every patient experienced relapse after autologous stem cell transplantation, and brentuximab vedotin exposure varied. The sample was peripheral blood mononuclear cells (PBMCs), taken at baseline. The source is a human donor with classical Hodgkin lymphoma.

This chain connects TRBV19 to TRBJ1-2; D unclear. V lost 2 bases to trimming and J lost 5 bases, with 12 bases between them. From germline, CDR1 is LNHDA and CDR2 SQIVND (reference sequence). The CDR3 runs to 14 residues. CDR3 DNA: TGTGCCAGTAGTATAAACGGGTTGGAGTATGGCTACACCTTC. Its protein is CASSINGLEYGYTF.

This clone was seen a handful of times. CDR3 bases: TGTGCCAGCAGTCTGGGGGAGGGACTAGCGGGAATTTTAGACGAGCAGTACTTC. The encoded protein is CASSLGEGLAGILDEQYF. The chain is built from TRBV28 and TRBJ2-7; 13 bases are a match to TRBD2. Germline lookup yields CDR1 MDHEN and CDR2 SYDVKM. The ends lost 5 bases at V and 5 bases at J; junction bases unmatched: 15. The CDR3 spans 18 residues.

The chain is built from TRBV5-1 and TRBJ2-2, with D perhaps being TRBD1 or TRBD2 (5 bases each). Germline V gene data show CDR1 as SGHRS and CDR2 as YFSETQ. Trimming left V 4 bases short and J 1 base short, with 11 bases between. The CDR3 has 15 residues. The CDR3 DNA reads TGCGCCAGCAGCCAGCAGGGAGAGAACACCGGGGAGCTGTTTTTT. Protein product: CASSQQGENTGELFF.

For the CDR3, the DNA is TGTGCCAGCAGCTTGGGACCTCTCACATCAGGAAACACCATATATTTT. Protein sequence: CASSLGPLTSGNTIYF. The chain recombines TRBV11-3 with TRBJ1-3; possibly TRBD1 for D (5 bases). V was shortened by 3 bases and J by 4 bases, with 16 bases between the two germline ends. This CDR3 contains 16 residues. The germline V gene encodes CDR1 SGHNT and CDR2 YENEEA.

This chain links TRBV7-9 with TRBJ1-3, with D unclear. The V end was cut by 5 bases, the J end by 0 bases, with 8 bases between. Germline CDR1 reads SEHNR; CDR2 reads FQNEAQ (reference sequence). The CDR3 spans 14 residues. The CDR3: CASSLGNSGNTIYF. In DNA form, the CDR3 reads TGTGCCAGCAGCCTGGGGAACTCTGGAAACACCATATATTTT.

This sequence joins TRBV18 and TRBJ2-2; a possible D gene is TRBD2 (6 bases). This CDR3 spans 16 amino acids. V was pared by 3 bases and J by 6 bases, with 17 bases between. Germline V lookup: CDR1 KGHSH, CDR2 LQKENI. This CDR3 reads CASSPPAGGVSGELFF. The CDR3 DNA reads TGTGCCAGCTCACCGCCGGCCGGGGGAGTTTCCGGGGAGCTGTTTTTT.

The chain combines TRBV19 with TRBJ1-4; D is uncertain. The germline V gene encodes CDR1 LNHDA and CDR2 SQIVND (reference sequence). This CDR3 comprises 18 residues. Trimming pared 5 bases from V and 2 bases from J, leaving 21 bases between. CDR3 sequence: CASSPRAHIVGTNEKLFF. CDR3 coding DNA: TGTGCCAGTAGTCCCCGGGCCCATATTGTGGGGACTAATGAAAAACTGTTTTTT.

CDR3 region: CASSIGHPETDTQYF. The CDR3 coding sequence is TGTGCCAGTAGTATAGGACACCCGGAAACAGATACGCAGTATTTT. V is TRBV19 and J is TRBJ2-3; D not certain. The CDR3 has 15 amino acids. V lost 1 base, J lost 3 bases, and 11 bases lay in between. CDR1 and CDR2 (germline): LNHDA, SQIVND (reference sequence).

The V call is TRBV5-4, the J call TRBJ2-6; tentatively, D is TRBD2 (5 bases). Trimming cost V 4 bases and J 5 bases, with 13 bases left between them. CDR3 length equals 15 residues. Per the germline V gene, CDR1 is SGHNT and CDR2 is YYREEE (reference sequence). CDR3 DNA: TGTGCCAGCAGCCCTGTCGAGGGATGGGCCAACGTCCTGACTTTC. As protein: CASSPVEGWANVLTF.

Here the CDR3 DNA reads TGTGCCTGCGGGCGGTCCTCTGGAAACACCATATATTTT. This translates into CACGRSSGNTIYF. This chain uses TRBV14 with TRBJ1-3; D is unclear. The V and J ends lost 11 bases and 0 bases respectively, with 11 bases between them. CDR3 length: 13 amino acids. The V gene's germline CDR1 is SGHDN and CDR2 FVKESK.

The chain links TRBV9 to TRBJ2-1, with TRBD2 as a possible D gene (6 bases). CDR1 is SGDLS and CDR2 is YYNGEE in the germline V gene. This CDR3 spans 15 amino acids. The V gene lost 3 bases and the J gene lost 4 bases, with 14 bases spanning the gap. In DNA form, the CDR3 reads TGTGCCAGCAGCGGCGTAGGGCGGGGTTACAATGAGCAGTTCTTC. Translation gives CASSGVGRGYNEQFF.

The gene calls are TRBV5-1 and TRBJ1-1; 8 bases are shared with TRBD1. Germline trimming cut 2 bases from V and 0 bases from J; bases unmatched to any gene: 6. CDR3 length equals 16 residues. Looked up from germline, CDR1 is SGHRS and CDR2 is YFSETQ. The CDR3 sequence: CASSFTKTGVNTEAFF. The CDR3 bases are TGCGCCAGCAGCTTTACAAAGACAGGGGTGAACACTGAAGCTTTCTTT. The entire variable domain, with the rest obtained from reference TRBV5-1 and TRBJ1-1, is as follows: KAGVTQTPRYLIKTRGQQVTLSCSPISGHRSVSWYQQTPGQGLQFLFEYFSETQRNKGNFPGRFSGRQFSNSRSEMNVSTLELGDSALYLCASSFTKTGVNTEAFFGQGTRLTVV.

A single count supports this clone. V and J are TRBV30 and TRBJ1-1; 7 bases align to TRBD1. The germline CDR1 and CDR2 sequences are GTSNPN and SVGIG (reference sequence). CDR3 length: 13 residues. The ends lost 2 bases at V and 1 base at J; junction bases unmatched: 1. CDR3 sequence reads: CAWSRQGNTEAFF. CDR3 bases: TGTGCCTGGAGTCGACAGGGGAACACTGAAGCTTTCTTT.

Note on this clone: Mismatch with germline at one junction end may stem from a read error. The sample contains more than one DNA sequence encoding this CDR3. The chain has TRBV18 and TRBJ1-5, with a weak D call TRBD1 (6 bases). This CDR3 is built from 13 residues. CDR1 and CDR2 (germline): KGHSH, LQKENI. Written as DNA, the CDR3 is TGCGCCAGCTCATCAGGGGTCAATCAGCCCCAGCATTTT. As protein: CASSSGVNQPQHF. The variable domain in full, with the rest retrieved from reference TRBV18 and TRBJ1-5, is NAGVMQNPRHLVRRRGQEARLRCSPMKGHSHVYWYRQLPEEGLKFMVYLQKENIIDESGMPKERFSAEFPKEGPSILRIQQVVRGDSAAYFCASSSGVNQPQHFGDGTRLSIL.

The V call is TRBV21-1, the J call TRBJ2-3; the table's D gene call, TRBD1, was not cross checked with the DNA. TRBV21-1 is termed a pseudogene. The CDR3 extends over 16 amino acids. The chain's CDR3 is CASSKLDRERTDTQYF. CDR3 sequence (DNA): TGTGCCAGCAGCAAACTGGACAGGGAGAGGACAGATACGCAGTATTTT.

The chain employs TRBV2 and TRBJ2-7; the D is unclear. From germline, CDR1 is SNHLY and CDR2 FYNNEI. This CDR3 has 12 residues. Trimming left V 5 bases short and J 3 bases short, with 8 bases between. CDR3 sequence reads: CASSIDYYEQYF. DNA of the CDR3: TGTGCCAGCAGTATCGATTACTACGAGCAGTACTTC. Drawing the rest from reference TRBV2 and TRBJ2-7, the complete variable domain is EPEVTQTPSHQVTQMGQEVILRCVPISNHLYFYWYRQILGQKVEFLVSFYNNEISEKSEIFDDQFSVERPDGSNFTLKIRSTKLEDSAMYFCASSIDYYEQYFGPGTRLTVT.